In its sample, the clone carrying this TCR beta chain was seen many times. The data stem from a study of T cells in Graves' hyperthyroidism and ophthalmopathy. Study-level background: Sampling of peripheral blood happened at initial diagnosis, prior to any treatment.

Ophthalmopathy cases scored 3 or more on the Clinical Activity Score and 4 or more on NOSPECS grade, with duration below 3 months. Fresh peripheral blood, approximately 10 ml, was the source of the PBMCs. Amplification of TCR beta CDR3 regions was performed using RNA transcripts as template. In the first-round RT-PCR of the TCR CDR3, the HTBI primer set was used. TCRdb itself ran the multiplex PCR reads through MiXCR, one entry per CDR3 protein. The sample holds around 620,000 distinct CDR3 sequences, 12% to 15% seen once. CDR3 length: 15 amino acids. Germline V CDR1 and CDR2: MNHNS, SASEGT. V lost 1 base and J lost 4; bases outside the gene matches: 4.

J is TRBJ1-1 and V is TRBV6-1; 9 bases align to TRBD1. The sequence was collected from a woman aged 18-29 years with Graves' ophthalmopathy. The material sequenced was blood. The CDR3 nucleotides are TGTGCCAGCAGTGAAGGGACAGGGGCAGCCACTGAAGCTTTCTTT. This translates into CASSEGTGAATEAFF.